This is a list of T cell receptor beta chains from one sample in a study of blood T cell repertoires in COVID-19. The protocol was immunoSEQ multiplex PCR, while the TCRdb copy is restricted to in-frame clones and leaves out a portion. The sample includes some 83,000 clones, roughly 87% of them seen just once. Source material: peripheral blood. These receptors were taken from a woman of 80 years or more with active or convalescent COVID-19. The CDR3 runs from the conserved cysteine through the conserved F or W. D genes are given only for firm matches. A clone size is listed for some rows: how often the clone was seen (once, few, many), or a class if it is expanded.

cdr3_nt	cdr3_aa	d_call	clone_size	v_call	j_call
TGTGCCAGCAGCGTACAGGGGTATGGCTACACCTTC	CASSVQGYGYTF	TRBD1	NA	TRBV12-3/TRBV12-4	TRBJ1-2
TGCAGCGTCTCAACGGGTGGGGAGCTGTTTTTT	CSVSTGGELFF	NA	NA	TRBV29-1	TRBJ2-2
TGTGCCAGCAGCGTAGGGTGGGGGGGATACAATGAGCAGTTCTTC	CASSVGWGGYNEQFF	TRBD2	NA	TRBV9	TRBJ2-1
TGTGCCAGCAGCTTGGGACAGGCCAAAAACATTCAGTACTTC	CASSLGQAKNIQYF	NA	NA	TRBV5-5	TRBJ2-4
TGTGCCAGCAGCTTAAGGGCGGGAAGCAATCAGCCCCAGCATTTT	CASSLRAGSNQPQHF	NA	NA	TRBV7-2	TRBJ1-5
TGTGCCAGCAGCCGAGGGACAGTAGAAAGCCCCTACGAGCAGTACTTC	CASSRGTVESPYEQYF	TRBD1	NA	TRBV5-6	TRBJ2-7
TGCGCCAGCAGCCAAGTTCGGGATAGCAATCAGCCCCAGCATTTT	CASSQVRDSNQPQHF	NA	many	TRBV4-1	TRBJ1-5
TGTGCCAGCACTCCCGCGGGGGACAGGGGGAATTCACCCCTCCACTTT	CASTPAGDRGNSPLHF	TRBD1	NA	TRBV27	TRBJ1-6
TGTGCCAGCAGCTTAGATATGAAAAACATTCAGTACTTC	CASSLDMKNIQYF	NA	few	TRBV11-2	TRBJ2-4
TGTGCCAGCAGTATCAGAACTAGCGGTGGCACAGATACGCAGTATTTT	CASSIRTSGGTDTQYF	TRBD2	NA	TRBV28	TRBJ2-3
TGTGCCAGCTCCCGGGACATCTATGGCTACACCTTC	CASSRDIYGYTF	NA	many	TRBV18	TRBJ1-2
TGTGCCAGCAGCCCCGGGACAGGGAAAACCGGGGCCAACGTCCTGACTTTC	CASSPGTGKTGANVLTF	TRBD1	once	TRBV11-3	TRBJ2-6
TGCGCCAGCAGCCAGGGACAGGGGCTGGTGGCCGAGCAGTACTTC	CASSQGQGLVAEQYF	TRBD1	NA	TRBV4-3	TRBJ2-7
TGTGCCAGCAGAGCGGGGTCTTCGGCCCAGCATTTT	CASRAGSSAQHF	NA	NA	TRBV2	TRBJ1-5
TGTGCCAGCAGCTCAAGCGACGGATACATCTACGAGCAGTACTTC	CASSSSDGYIYEQYF	NA	NA	TRBV6-5	TRBJ2-7
TGTGCCAGCAGCGCAACTAGCGGGGGATACAATGAGCAGTTCTTC	CASSATSGGYNEQFF	TRBD2	NA	TRBV5-4	TRBJ2-1
TGTGCCAGCGGAGGGTCTAGCGGGGGGGACAATGAGCAGTTCTTC	CASGGSSGGDNEQFF	TRBD2	NA	TRBV2	TRBJ2-1
TGTGCCAGCAGCCCTAGCGGGGCTCACGAGCAGTACTTC	CASSPSGAHEQYF	TRBD2	once	TRBV7-8	TRBJ2-7
TGTCCACGGTCCCCCTCCTCGTCCTACGAGCAGTACTTC	CPRSPSSSYEQYF	NA	NA	TRBV9	TRBJ2-7
TGTGCCAGCACCTCACGACTAGTATCCGAGCAGTACTTC	CASTSRLVSEQYF	NA	NA	TRBV7-9	TRBJ2-7
TGTGCCAGCAGCTTGGGAGGGCGGCTACAAACCGCAGATACGCAGTATTTT	CASSLGGRLQTADTQYF	NA	NA	TRBV5-4	TRBJ2-3
TGTGCCAGCAGCTTGGTCCAGGGCTACGAGCAGTACTTC	CASSLVQGYEQYF	NA	NA	TRBV5-4	TRBJ2-7
TGTGCCAGCAGTACCACCAGGATGGGAAACACCATATATTTT	CASSTTRMGNTIYF	NA	NA	TRBV28	TRBJ1-3
TGTGCCAGCAGTGGTGACAGGGGGGGGAACACCGGGGAGCTGTTTTTT	CASSGDRGGNTGELFF	TRBD1	NA	TRBV25-1	TRBJ2-2
TGTGCCAGCAGTTTCGGGTCGGGAGATACGCAGTATTTT	CASSFGSGDTQYF	NA	NA	TRBV27	TRBJ2-3
TGTGCCAGCAGCTTCAGCGCTGGGGCCAACGTCCTGACTTTC	CASSFSAGANVLTF	NA	NA	TRBV7-3	TRBJ2-6
TGTGCCAGCAGCCAAGATCGGGTAGCGGGAGTTCCCGATGAGCAGTTCTTC	CASSQDRVAGVPDEQFF	TRBD2	NA	TRBV3-1/TRBV3-2	TRBJ2-1
TGTGCCAGCAGCTTACGGCGGAACTATAATTCACCCCTCCACTTT	CASSLRRNYNSPLHF	NA	NA	TRBV7-2	TRBJ1-6
TGCAGCGTTGATTCTCCAGGGGGTGGCGAGCAGTACTTC	CSVDSPGGGEQYF	TRBD1	NA	TRBV29-1	TRBJ2-7
TGTGCCAGCAGCCAATGGGGGACTAGCGGCTACGAGCAGTACTTC	CASSQWGTSGYEQYF	TRBD2	NA	TRBV3-1/TRBV3-2	TRBJ2-7
TGTGCCAGCAGCTTGGGACTTTTCGGCGGCAACTCCTACGAGCAGTACTTC	CASSLGLFGGNSYEQYF	NA	few	TRBV5-4	TRBJ2-7
TGTGCCAGCAGCTTTCTCACAGTGAACACCGGGGAGCTGTTTTTT	CASSFLTVNTGELFF	NA	NA	TRBV7-2	TRBJ2-2
TGTGCCAGCAGAAGTACAGGGGGTCTCGGAAACACCATATATTTT	CASRSTGGLGNTIYF	TRBD1	NA	TRBV6-5	TRBJ1-3
TGTGCCAGCTCACCACCGTCCGCAGGGGGAATCTTAGGAAAACTGTTTTTT	CASSPPSAGGILGKLFF	TRBD1	NA	TRBV18	TRBJ1-4
TGTGCCAGCAGTAACGGGGAGAATCAGCCCCAGCATTTT	CASSNGENQPQHF	NA	NA	TRBV16	TRBJ1-5
TGTGCCAGCAGTGAGGTGTCGACCTCAGGGAACATTCAGTACTTC	CASSEVSTSGNIQYF	NA	once	TRBV2	TRBJ2-4
TGTGCCAGCTCACCAATAGACTCTACAGATACGCAGTATTTT	CASSPIDSTDTQYF	NA	NA	TRBV18	TRBJ2-3
TGTGCCACCAGCAGAGATCCGGGACAGCCCTATGGCTACACCTTC	CATSRDPGQPYGYTF	TRBD1	once	TRBV15	TRBJ1-2
TGTGCCAGCAGCGTAGGGGCAGGGGCAAATAGCAATCAGCCCCAGCATTTT	CASSVGAGANSNQPQHF	NA	NA	TRBV9	TRBJ1-5
TGTGCACTAGGTCTTACGGTGGGTGGCTACACCTTC	CALGLTVGGYTF	NA	NA	TRBV6-5	TRBJ1-2
TGTGCCAGCAGCCAGAAGGGGGCGCTCGGCTACACCTTC	CASSQKGALGYTF	TRBD1	NA	TRBV7-2	TRBJ1-2
TGTGCCAGCAGCTCGACCCGGGGAACTGAAGCTTTCTTT	CASSSTRGTEAFF	NA	few	TRBV7-3	TRBJ1-1
TGTGCCAGCAGTTTATTTTCCCAGGGGCGAGCACGCAATGAGCAGTTCTTC	CASSLFSQGRARNEQFF	NA	NA	TRBV7-3	TRBJ2-1
TGTGCCAGCAGTTTACCCCTAGGAGGGGGAGGGAGTGGTGAAGCTTTCTTT	CASSLPLGGGGSGEAFF	NA	NA	TRBV28	TRBJ1-1
TGTGCCAGCAGCTTAAAAGGACAGGGGGCTCTTGGCTACACCTTC	CASSLKGQGALGYTF	TRBD1	NA	TRBV7-2	TRBJ1-2
TGTGCCAGCAGCCAAGAAAGTCGGGAGGGTAATACTTACGAGCAGTACTTC	CASSQESREGNTYEQYF	TRBD2	NA	TRBV3-1/TRBV3-2	TRBJ2-7
TGCACCAGCAGCCAAGTGGCGGTAGTAAGCGGGAAGAGCTCCTACGAGCAGTACTTC	CTSSQVAVVSGKSSYEQYF	NA	NA	TRBV1	TRBJ2-7
TGTGCCAGTAGTCCCGGGACTTCGGATACGCAGTATTTT	CASSPGTSDTQYF	NA	once	TRBV19	TRBJ2-3
TGTGCCAGTAGGGACAGGACCTCCTACGAGCAGTACTTC	CASRDRTSYEQYF	TRBD1	few	TRBV19	TRBJ2-7
TGTGCCAGCAGTGCCGCGGGGGCCACAGATACGCAGTATTTT	CASSAAGATDTQYF	NA	NA	TRBV2	TRBJ2-3
TGTGCCAGCAGCCAAGCGGGGAATGGAAACACCATATATTTT	CASSQAGNGNTIYF	NA	NA	TRBV7-2	TRBJ1-3
TGTGCCAGCAGCTTTAGGGACTTAGACGAGCAGTACTTC	CASSFRDLDEQYF	NA	NA	TRBV5-8	TRBJ2-7
TGTGCCAGCAGCTTACCACAGGGGGCTAGAGAGCAGTACTTC	CASSLPQGAREQYF	TRBD1	NA	TRBV7-2	TRBJ2-7
TGCGCCAGCAGCTTGGCCACGGGAGCTGGGGCCAACGTCCTGACTTTC	CASSLATGAGANVLTF	NA	NA	TRBV5-1	TRBJ2-6
TGTGCCAGCAGCGTAGAAGGGACAGGGAATTACGAGCAGTACTTC	CASSVEGTGNYEQYF	TRBD1	few	TRBV9	TRBJ2-7